This T cell receptor (beta chain) was identified during a study of shared clonotypes between healthy human individuals. Overall study context: Samples came from a couple of female and a few male donors aged 18 to 49. Whole-study findings and limits: About 5% of naive CD4 clonotypes were shared across several donors.

About this clone itself: Antigen: not known.

The length of the CDR3 is 14 residues. The trim removed 0 bases at V and 7 bases at J, leaving 4 bases unmatched. Germline-derived CDR1 and CDR2 are MNHEY and SMNVEV (reference sequence). Sequencing was at deep level. Assay used: immunoSEQ multiplex PCR; TCRdb lists only in-frame clones, some missing. The sample contains roughly 1 million clones, about 84% of which appear only once. The study separated CD4+ cells into CD45RA+ naive and CD45RA-negative memory subsets. Sequencing was done on a sample of memory CD4+ T cells from PBMCs. The subset here: CD45RA-negative fraction. This sequence was found in a man younger than 35 in good health. Some clones in this sample may be carry-over from other donors' samples. The J gene is TRBJ1-2, the V gene TRBV27; 8 nucleotides agree with TRBD1. DNA of the CDR3: TGTGCCAGCAGTTTATCGAGGACAGGGCTTGGCTACACCTTC. Protein: CASSLSRTGLGYTF.